This entry lists 28 T cell receptor beta chains sequenced from one sample in a study of cytomegalovirus exposure and HLA in healthy donors (dated 2017 in TCRdb). Library prep was done by the immunoSEQ multiplex PCR assay. Imported from immuneACCESS, the table was reduced by TCRdb to in-frame sequences with V and J called. These copies leave out some clones; in studies compared against another copy, an unresolved V gene accounts for under half, and the cause of the remainder is not known. This sample has some 150,000 clones in its table, and nearly 90% of those were observed once. Jointly, the top ten make up 9% of the sample. The sequenced sample was PBMCs. The receptors stem from a young woman in good health and CMV-seropositive.

The V and J genes are TRBV14 and TRBJ2-1, with 12 bases fitting TRBD2. The CDR3 runs 16 residues. Germline-derived CDR1 and CDR2 are SGHDN and FVKESK. V was pared by 4 bases and J by 7 bases, with 8 bases of the junction left unmatched. The CDR3 bases are TGTGCCAGCAGCCCCCTAGCGGGGGGGCAATCGAATGAGCAGTTCTTC. The encoded protein is CASSPLAGGQSNEQFF.

The V gene is TRBV28, the J gene TRBJ2-3; 13 bases fit TRBD2. The junction had 8 bases not matched to a gene; V was cut back by 5 bases and J by 6 bases. The CDR3 has 16 residues. Germline CDR1 MDHEN, CDR2 SYDVKM. This CDR3 reads CASSLTSGGVQDTQYF. The DNA for the CDR3 is TGTGCCAGCAGTCTTACTAGCGGGGGGGTCCAGGATACGCAGTATTTT.

In its sample, this clone was seen a few times. This rearrangement joins TRBV5-1 to TRBJ1-2; 7 bases are a match to TRBD1. V lost 4 bases and J lost 5; bases outside the gene matches: 5. Germline lookup yields CDR1 SGHRS and CDR2 YFSETQ. This CDR3 contains 13 residues. The CDR3 DNA follows: TGCGCCAGCAGCAACACAGGGGTATATGGCTACACCTTC. Encoded protein: CASSNTGVYGYTF.

A single count supports this clone. This chain connects TRBV7-9 to TRBJ2-7, with a tentative D call TRBD2 (7 bases). The CDR3 is 14 amino acids. Germline loops: CDR1 SEHNR, CDR2 FQNEAQ (reference sequence). The ends were cut back, 3 bases at V and 5 bases at J, with 14 bases in the middle. CDR3 sequence: CASSFEGRGNEQYF. CDR3 DNA sequence: TGTGCCAGCAGCTTTGAAGGGAGGGGGAACGAGCAGTACTTC.

The chain combines TRBV7-9 with TRBJ1-1; 8 nucleotides match TRBD1. V was pared by 3 bases and J by 0 bases, with 6 bases of the junction left unmatched. Per germline, CDR1 SEHNR and CDR2 FQNEAQ (reference sequence). The CDR3 sequence is 16 residues long. CDR3 sequence reads: CASSFWTGTMNTEAFF. Written as DNA, the CDR3 is TGTGCCAGCAGCTTTTGGACAGGGACCATGAACACTGAAGCTTTCTTT.

The J gene is TRBJ2-7, the V gene TRBV7-2; D is undetermined. CDR1 and CDR2 from the germline V gene are SGHTA and FQGNSA. The CDR3 runs 14 residues. V dropped 5 bases and J dropped 2 bases, with 13 bases sitting between them. Written as DNA, the CDR3 is TGTGCCAGCAGCGAACTTTGGGCCCCCTACGAGCAGTACTTC. It yields the protein CASSELWAPYEQYF.

This rearrangement joins TRBV12-5 to TRBJ2-7; D may be TRBD1 (6 bases). This CDR3 region has 14 residues. Trimming pared 2 bases from V and 2 bases from J, leaving 10 bases between. Germline V lookup: CDR1 LGHNT, CDR2 FRNRAP. This chain's CDR3 is CASGLYRDPYEQYF. CDR3 bases: TGTGCTAGTGGTTTGTACAGGGACCCCTACGAGCAGTACTTC.

For the CDR3, the DNA is TGTGCCAGCAGCTCCCCCGGGACAGCCTACAATGAGCAGTTCTTC. It specifies CASSSPGTAYNEQFF. The V call is TRBV6-5, the J call TRBJ2-1; TRBD1 matches 7 bases. Germline CDR1 and CDR2: MNHEY and SVGAGI. Trimming at V came to 6 bases and at J to 2 bases, leaving 7 bases not matched to a gene. The CDR3 totals 15 residues.

The V and J genes are TRBV6-5 and TRBJ2-7; D gene uncertain. The CDR3 has 12 amino acids. Germline lookup yields CDR1 MNHEY and CDR2 SVGAGI. V lost 10 bases and J 0 bases, leaving 10 bases between the germline ends. This chain's CDR3 is CATTDTSYEQYF. The CDR3 coding sequence is TGTGCCACCACCGACACCTCCTACGAGCAGTACTTC.

Only one count was recorded for this clone. CDR3 sequence: CASSSRTGGGNQPQHF. For the CDR3, the DNA is TGTGCCAGCAGTTCCCGGACAGGAGGGGGCAATCAGCCCCAGCATTTT. V usage is TRBV6-5 and J usage is TRBJ1-5; TRBD1 matches 7 bases. Unmatched junction bases numbered 8, after V lost 4 bases and J lost 2 bases. The CDR3 is 16 amino acids. CDR1 and CDR2 (germline): MNHEY, SVGAGI.

V gene TRBV5-3 combines with J gene TRBJ2-7; possible D gene TRBD2, 6 bases. TRBV5-3 is marked as an open reading frame, function uncertain. Trimming stripped 3 bases from V and 4 bases from J, with 8 bases between. The CDR3 has 12 residues. The CDR3: CARSSAGYEQYF. In DNA form, the CDR3 reads TGTGCCAGAAGCTCCGCGGGGTACGAGCAGTACTTC.

V gene TRBV28 combines with J gene TRBJ2-7; 9 nucleotides agree with TRBD2. Germline V gene lookup returns CDR1 MDHEN and CDR2 SYDVKM. The trim removed 4 bases at V and 5 bases at J, leaving 12 bases unmatched. This CDR3 is 16 amino acids long. CDR3 DNA: TGTGCCAGCAGTTCCCCGTTGCGGGGGGGCCTGGACGAGCAGTACTTC. It translates to CASSSPLRGGLDEQYF.

The chain employs TRBV19 and TRBJ2-3, with TRBD2 matching 10 bases. Germline values: CDR1 LNHDA, CDR2 SQIVND (reference sequence). The length of the CDR3 is 18 residues. V trimming: 3 bases; J trimming: 6 bases; junction bases outside the gene matches: 15. The CDR3 loop is CASSIGLAGGRTSDTQYF. The CDR3 nucleotides are TGTGCCAGTAGTATTGGCTTAGCGGGGGGTCGAACTTCGGATACGCAGTATTTT.

J is TRBJ1-2 and V is TRBV6-5; a weak D match, TRBD1 (6 bases). V was pared by 10 bases and J by 4 bases, with 16 bases between. This CDR3 comprises 13 residues. Looked up from germline, CDR1 is MNHEY and CDR2 is SVGAGI. This CDR3 reads CATALGGAYGYTF. CDR3 in DNA: TGTGCCACCGCCCTTGGGGGGGCCTATGGCTACACCTTC.

J is TRBJ2-1 and V is TRBV6-6; D perhaps matches TRBD1 (6 bases). V dropped 6 bases and J dropped 2 bases, with 17 bases sitting between them. The CDR3 sequence is 16 residues long. CDR1 is MNHNY, CDR2 SVGAGI, per germline (reference sequence). The DNA of the CDR3 is TGTGCCAGCAGCGCAAGCCGGGACATTGCCTACAATGAGCAGTTCTTC. This codes for CASSASRDIAYNEQFF.

The chain uses TRBV9 and TRBJ1-1; perhaps TRBD1 as D (5 bases). CDR3 length equals 14 residues. V lost 0 bases, J lost 5 bases, and 11 bases lay in between. Germline lookup yields CDR1 SGDLS and CDR2 YYNGEE. The CDR3 loop is CASSVVWGRTEAFF. The CDR3 nucleotides read TGTGCCAGCAGCGTAGTCTGGGGGAGGACTGAAGCTTTCTTT.

The V gene is TRBV7-8, the J gene TRBJ2-1; 10 bases align to TRBD2. The V and J ends lost 3 bases and 7 bases, in that order; junction bases with no gene match: 6. From germline, CDR1 is SGHVS and CDR2 FQNEAQ. This CDR3 comprises 15 residues. As DNA, the CDR3 is TGTGCCAGCAGCTTTGGGACTAGCGTCAGGAATGAGCAGTTCTTC. Translated: CASSFGTSVRNEQFF.

The table lists this clone with a count of one. The chain couples TRBV10-3 to TRBJ1-6; no clear D gene. The V gene lost 4 bases and the J gene lost 9 bases, with 7 bases spanning the gap. Germline V gene sequence: CDR1 ENHRY, CDR2 SYGVKD. The CDR3 runs 12 residues. In nucleotides, the CDR3 is TGTGCCATCAGTGTAGGGAGTTCACCCCTCCACTTT. Translation gives CAISVGSSPLHF.

In its sample, this clone was seen once. This sequence joins TRBV11-2 and TRBJ1-1; D is ambiguous. V lost 3 bases and J lost 5, with 10 bases in between. The CDR3 has 13 amino acids. The germline gives CDR1 SGHAT, CDR2 FQNNGV. Here the CDR3 reads CASSLTGLTEAFF. CDR3 nucleotide sequence: TGTGCCAGCAGCTTGACTGGTCTAACTGAAGCTTTCTTT.

CDR3: CASSLRGRHEKLFF. The CDR3 DNA follows: TGTGCCAGCAGTTTAAGGGGCCGTCATGAAAAACTGTTTTTT. The chain joins TRBV28 to TRBJ1-4, with D maybe TRBD1 (5 bases). The germline V gene encodes CDR1 MDHEN and CDR2 SYDVKM. Between the trimmed V and J ends, which lost 2 bases and 6 bases, there was a span of 10 bases. The CDR3 is made up of 14 amino acids.

The chain has TRBV30 and TRBJ2-7; a weak D match, TRBD1 (5 bases). Germline values: CDR1 GTSNPN, CDR2 SVGIG (reference sequence). Trimming removed 1 base from V and 1 base from J, with 8 bases in between. CDR3 length: 13 amino acids. CDR3 amino acids: CAWSATESYEQYF. The CDR3 DNA is TGTGCCTGGAGTGCGACAGAGTCCTACGAGCAGTACTTC.

This chain links TRBV23-1 with TRBJ1-2; no reliable D call. TRBV23-1 is placed among ORFs of uncertain function. The CDR3 has 15 residues. Trimming took 3 bases from V and 8 from J, leaving 19 bases between them. In DNA form, the CDR3 reads TGCGCCAGCAGTCATCTCTCGGCGGGCTCCGGGGGCTACACCTTC. As protein: CASSHLSAGSGGYTF.

This chain's CDR3 is CASSYGGLAGQETQYF. For the CDR3, the DNA is TGTGCCAGCAGTTACGGGGGGCTAGCGGGGCAAGAGACCCAGTACTTC. This rearrangement joins TRBV6-5 to TRBJ2-5; 9 bases are shared with TRBD2. V dropped 2 bases and J dropped 2; count of bases not matched to a gene: 6. CDR1 is MNHEY, CDR2 SVGAGI, per germline. This CDR3 comprises 16 residues.

The chain combines TRBV5-4 with TRBJ2-5; 8 bases agree with TRBD2. The CDR3 loop spans 13 amino acids. V was pared by 5 bases and J by 4 bases, with 4 bases of the junction left unmatched. Germline lookup yields CDR1 SGHNT and CDR2 YYREEE (reference sequence). The CDR3 DNA reads as TGTGCCAGCAGGACGGGGGGGCGAGAGACCCAGTACTTC. Its translation is CASRTGGRETQYF.

The chain combines TRBV5-6 with TRBJ2-7; TRBD1 matches 9 bases. The germline CDR1 and CDR2 sequences are SGHDT and YYEEEE. There are 15 residues in the CDR3. After removal of 2 bases from V and 1 base from J, the junction contained 4 bases not matched to a gene. CDR3 in amino acids: CASSFGTGNSYEQYF. CDR3 nucleotides: TGTGCCAGCAGCTTTGGGACAGGGAATTCCTACGAGCAGTACTTC.

The chain is built from TRBV5-1 and TRBJ1-1, with 7 bases that match TRBD1. The CDR3 sequence is 15 residues long. The germline V gene encodes CDR1 SGHRS and CDR2 YFSETQ. The junction had 9 bases not matched to a gene; V was cut back by 3 bases and J by 4 bases. CDR3 DNA: TGCGCCAGCAGCTGGGGGACAGTGAAGAGCACTGAAGCTTTCTTT. Translated: CASSWGTVKSTEAFF.

This clone was counted a single time. The chain combines TRBV4-1 with TRBJ1-2; no definite D call. V lost 3 bases and J 0 bases, leaving 8 bases between the germline ends. The CDR3 has 14 amino acids. Germline V lookup: CDR1 MGHRA, CDR2 YSYEKL. Here the CDR3 DNA reads TGCGCCAGCAGCCACATCGGGGCTAACTATGGCTACACCTTC. Its protein product is CASSHIGANYGYTF.

The V gene is TRBV18, the J gene TRBJ1-6; D perhaps matches TRBD1 (5 bases). CDR1 and CDR2 from the germline V gene are KGHSH and LQKENI. The V end lost 3 bases, the J end lost 0 bases, and 18 bases lay between the germline ends. The CDR3 runs to 19 residues. DNA for the CDR3: TGTGCCAGCTCACCGGTTATCTTTCCGGGGGGCTCCTATAATTCACCCCTCCACTTT. Encoded protein: CASSPVIFPGGSYNSPLHF. Full variable domain (remainder filled in from reference TRBV18 and TRBJ1-6): NAGVMQNPRHLVRRRGQEARLRCSPMKGHSHVYWYRQLPEEGLKFMVYLQKENIIDESGMPKERFSAEFPKEGPSILRIQQVVRGDSAAYFCASSPVIFPGGSYNSPLHFGNGTRLTVT.